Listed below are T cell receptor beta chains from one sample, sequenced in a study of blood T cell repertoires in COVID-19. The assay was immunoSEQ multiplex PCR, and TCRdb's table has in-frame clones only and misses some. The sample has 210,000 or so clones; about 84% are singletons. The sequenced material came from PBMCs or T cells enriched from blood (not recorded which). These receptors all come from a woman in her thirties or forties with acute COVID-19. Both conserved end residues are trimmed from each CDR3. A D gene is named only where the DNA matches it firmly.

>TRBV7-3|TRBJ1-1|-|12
ASSRVVGNTEAF
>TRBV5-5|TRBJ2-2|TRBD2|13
ASSLTAGLNGELF
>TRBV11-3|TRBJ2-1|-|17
ASRAGTPLGGGSYNEQF
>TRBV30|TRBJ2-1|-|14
AWNPDSSHSYNEQF
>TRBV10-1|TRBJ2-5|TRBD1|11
ASSESGGETQY
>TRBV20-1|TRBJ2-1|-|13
SASGRAGKGNEQF
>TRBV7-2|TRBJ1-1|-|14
ASSLAHILGNTEAF
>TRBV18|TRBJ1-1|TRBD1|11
ASSLGQMTEAF
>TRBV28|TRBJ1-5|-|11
ASSPPQTRVKH
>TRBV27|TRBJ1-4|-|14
ASSWSWSTTNEKLF
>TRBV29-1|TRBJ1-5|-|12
SVELAGAGQPQH
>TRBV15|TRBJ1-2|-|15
ATSRDSDRGVNYGYT
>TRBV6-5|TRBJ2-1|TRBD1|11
ASLGTGSHEQF
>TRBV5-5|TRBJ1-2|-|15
ASSPQGFTLINYGYT
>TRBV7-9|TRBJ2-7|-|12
ASSLVSRDDEQY
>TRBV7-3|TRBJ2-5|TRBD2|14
ASSPGGSPYQETQY
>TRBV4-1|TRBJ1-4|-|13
ASSQEPETGEKLF
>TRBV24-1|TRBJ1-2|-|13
ATSDPGQQFYGYT
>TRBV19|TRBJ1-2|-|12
ASSITTGKDGYT
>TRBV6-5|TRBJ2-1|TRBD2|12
ASSRLAGYNEQF
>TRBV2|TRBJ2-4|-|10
ASTLAKNIQY
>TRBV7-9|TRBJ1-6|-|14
ASSLDRSGPSSPLH
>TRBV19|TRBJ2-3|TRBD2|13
ASSILAGLTDTQY
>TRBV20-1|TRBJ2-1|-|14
SASTPGSRSYNEQF
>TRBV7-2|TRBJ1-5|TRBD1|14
ASSSWGQGKDQPQH
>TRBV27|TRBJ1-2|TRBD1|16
ASSLSGGRGLGDGGYT
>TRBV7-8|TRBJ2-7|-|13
ASSYTRATVYEQY
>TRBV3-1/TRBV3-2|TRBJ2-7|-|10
ASSHVGYEQY
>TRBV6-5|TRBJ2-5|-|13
ASSPDWTWRETQY
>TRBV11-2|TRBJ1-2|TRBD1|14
ASSLGLRGRGYGYT
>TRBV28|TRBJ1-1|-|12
ASSSSAADTEAF
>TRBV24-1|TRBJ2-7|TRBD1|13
ATSAPGQGLYEQY
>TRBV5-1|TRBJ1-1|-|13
ASSLVGVRDTEAF
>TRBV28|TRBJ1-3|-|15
ASSSQVTASSGNTIY